This TCR beta chain was identified during a study of cytomegalovirus exposure and HLA in healthy donors. About the research overall: An analysis done earlier identified more than 90 million unique TCR beta sequences from about 179 million T cells. Inside one of the first data releases sat about 85 million unique TCRs taken from HLA-typed donors. Overall study results and limits: An analysis that was carried out later associated 16,951 TCR beta sequences with HLA alleles at 0.05 false discovery rate. Some TCR beta chains (around 160 of them) were listed as cytomegalovirus-associated.

The PCR ran on 60 Vbeta and 13 Jbeta primers. Sequenced by immunoSEQ multiplex PCR; TCRdb stores in-frame clones only, minus some. The sample consists of fewer than 200,000 clones, approximately 80% of them appearing once. With regard to this clone: Its specificity is unknown.

Germline lookup yields CDR1 MGHDK and CDR2 SYGVNS. The V and J ends lost 4 bases and 7 bases, in that order; junction bases with no gene match: 5. The CDR3 is 14 amino acids. The chain carries TRBV25-1 and TRBJ1-4, with 8 bases fitting TRBD1. This sequence was found in a woman aged 50 to 60 in good health and CMV-seronegative. Sample: PBMCs. Here the CDR3 reads CASSGTGRPEKLFF. CDR3 in DNA: TGTGCCAGCAGTGGGACAGGGCGCCCTGAAAAACTGTTTTTT.